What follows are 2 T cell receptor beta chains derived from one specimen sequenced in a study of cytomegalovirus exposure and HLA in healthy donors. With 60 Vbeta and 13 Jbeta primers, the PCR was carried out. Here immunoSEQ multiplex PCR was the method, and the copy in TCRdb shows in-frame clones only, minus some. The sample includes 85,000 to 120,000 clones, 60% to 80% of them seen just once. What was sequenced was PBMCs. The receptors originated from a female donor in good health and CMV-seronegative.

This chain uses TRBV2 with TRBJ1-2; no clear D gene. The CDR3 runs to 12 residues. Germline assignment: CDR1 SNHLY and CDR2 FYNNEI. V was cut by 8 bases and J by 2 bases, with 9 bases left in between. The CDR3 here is CASFSRNYGYTF. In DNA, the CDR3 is TGTGCCAGCTTTAGCAGAAACTATGGCTACACCTTC.

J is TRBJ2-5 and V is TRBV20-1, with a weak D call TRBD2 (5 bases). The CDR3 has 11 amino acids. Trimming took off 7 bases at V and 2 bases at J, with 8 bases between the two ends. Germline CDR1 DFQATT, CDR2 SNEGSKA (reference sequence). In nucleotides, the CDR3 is TGCAGTGGACTACTACAAGAGACCCAGTACTTC. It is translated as CSGLLQETQYF.